This T cell receptor beta chain was profiled in a study of human T cells and chemical hapten exposure. On the study more broadly: Doses of diphenylcyclopropenone went to the patients' scalps weekly throughout the roughly 25-week study.

General observations from the study: Positive correlation was observed between PT1 expanded TCR counts and patch test score. Expanded TCRs created a significantly greater count of big CDR3 similarity clusters than controls did.

This CDR3 has 13 amino acids. The ends were cut back, 1 base at V and 6 bases at J, with 10 bases in the middle. Per the germline V gene, CDR1 is SEHNR and CDR2 is FQNEAQ (reference sequence). Time point: pre-sensitization, week 0. Treatment specified: therapeutic diphenylcyclopropenone sensitization with weekly scalp DPC. TCRdb called the RACE reads again in MiXCR, with one record for every CDR3 protein. The repertoire holds under 100,000 distinct CDR3 sequences, with 7.5% to 9.5% as singletons. This clonotype has at least ten counts. No antigen is known for it. The clonotype was recovered from a middle-aged man with alopecia areata. Some clones in this sample may be carry-over from other donors' samples. This specimen was whole blood, taken in connection with sensitization to the hapten diphenylcyclopropenone (DPC). The genes are TRBV7-9 and TRBJ2-7, with no clear D. As DNA, the CDR3 is TGTGCCAGCAGCTTAGGACCGGGTGGCGAGCAGTACGTC. The encoded protein is CASSLGPGGEQYV.